This passage covers 22 T cell receptor beta chains from one sample sequenced in a study of cytomegalovirus exposure and HLA in healthy donors. Both 60 Vbeta primers and 13 Jbeta primers went into the PCR. Repertoires were generated with immunoSEQ multiplex PCR, while TCRdb's copy carries only in-frame clones and drops some. Of 150,000 to 200,000 clones listed, 81% are singletons. The sequencing input was PBMCs. Receptor source: a woman aged 25 to 39 in good health and CMV-seronegative.

A note on this clone: At one end the junction does not follow the germline gene, possibly because of a read error. The chain joins TRBV5-6 to TRBJ2-6; weak D call: TRBD1 (5 bases). The CDR3 sequence is 19 residues long. Germline V CDR1 and CDR2: SGHDT, YYEEEE. CDR3 residues: CASSSSSGLFISGANGLTF. Here the CDR3 DNA reads TGTGCCAGCAGCTCGAGTTCAGGGCTTTTTATCTCTGGGGCCAACGGCCTGACTTTC.

A note on this clone: At one end the junction does not follow the germline gene, possibly because of a read error. The rearrangement links TRBV2 to TRBJ1-2; possibly TRBD1 for D (6 bases). Per the germline V gene, CDR1 is SNHLY and CDR2 is FYNNEI. The CDR3 totals 11 residues. DNA for the CDR3: TGTGCCAGCAGTGAATTTACAGGGCACGCCTTC. It specifies CASSEFTGHAF.

V gene TRBV28 combines with J gene TRBJ2-7; 7 nucleotides match TRBD1. The V gene's germline CDR1 is MDHEN and CDR2 SYDVKM. Trimming cost V 5 bases and J 4 bases; bases outside gene matches: 8. The CDR3 is 14 residues long. The CDR3 bases are TGTGCCAGCAGTGAACAGGGGTGGAATTACGAGCAGTACTTC. This encodes CASSEQGWNYEQYF.

V usage is TRBV18 and J usage is TRBJ1-3, with 7 bases fitting TRBD1. Germline CDR1 reads KGHSH; CDR2 reads LQKENI. CDR3 length: 16 amino acids. Trimming took 1 base from V and 2 from J; bases not matched to a gene: 5. The CDR3 reads CASSPRGQDTGNTIYF. Written as DNA, the CDR3 is TGTGCCAGCTCACCACGCGGACAGGATACTGGAAACACCATATATTTT.

The J gene is TRBJ2-3, the V gene TRBV15, with a possible D match to TRBD2 (5 bases). CDR1 LNHNV and CDR2 YYDKDF come from the germline V gene (reference sequence). This CDR3 spans 16 amino acids. V lost 0 bases and J 2 bases, leaving 12 bases between the germline ends. The CDR3 reads CATSREASRNTDTQYF. The DNA of the CDR3 is TGTGCCACCAGCAGAGAGGCTAGCCGAAACACAGATACGCAGTATTTT.

A single count supports this clone. V and J are TRBV2 and TRBJ1-3; TRBD1 agrees at 7 bases. V shed 6 bases, J shed 4 bases, and the junction held 9 bases outside the gene matches. Germline assignment: CDR1 SNHLY and CDR2 FYNNEI. The CDR3 loop spans 15 amino acids. CDR3 amino acids: CASRADRARGNTIYF. The CDR3 bases are TGTGCCAGCAGAGCAGACAGGGCGAGGGGAAACACCATATATTTT.

The rearrangement joins TRBV28 to TRBJ1-2; a possible D gene is TRBD1 (5 bases). The germline V gene encodes CDR1 MDHEN and CDR2 SYDVKM. The CDR3 consists of 14 residues. V lost 5 bases and J lost 3, with 13 bases in between. The CDR3 DNA follows: TGTGCCAGCAGTCACCCCGGGGGATACTATGGCTACACCTTC. Translating gives CASSHPGGYYGYTF.

V gene TRBV6-1 combines with J gene TRBJ1-4, with 8 bases matching TRBD1. CDR1 is MNHNS, CDR2 SASEGT, per germline. Unmatched junction bases numbered 7, after V lost 10 bases and J lost 6 bases. The CDR3 extends over 13 amino acids. CDR3 DNA: TGTGCCACCCTGAAACAGGGGGATGAAAAACTGTTTTTT. Protein: CATLKQGDEKLFF.

The rearrangement joins TRBV20-1 to TRBJ2-5; D is possibly TRBD1 (6 bases). The CDR3 totals 11 residues. Trimming took 5 bases from V and 5 from J, leaving 9 bases between them. Germline CDR1 and CDR2: DFQATT and SNEGSKA (reference sequence). The CDR3 loop reads CSAQRGETQYF. CDR3 nucleotide sequence: TGCAGTGCTCAAAGGGGGGAGACCCAGTACTTC.

This rearrangement joins TRBV15 to TRBJ2-7; TRBD2 agrees at 8 bases. CDR1 and CDR2 (germline): LNHNV, YYDKDF (reference sequence). The CDR3 spans 15 residues. V dropped 0 bases and J dropped 6; count of bases not matched to a gene: 7. In nucleotides, the CDR3 is TGTGCCACCAGCAGAGATCGAGCGGGGGCCCGCGAGCAGTACTTC. This translates into CATSRDRAGAREQYF.

This clone was detected a few times. Written as DNA, the CDR3 is TGTGCAATCAGGGATGATAGATCTGGGGCCAACGTCCTGACTTTC. Translation: CAIRDDRSGANVLTF. The chain recombines TRBV11-1 with TRBJ2-6, with a weak D call TRBD1 (5 bases). Germline values: CDR1 SGHAT, CDR2 FQDESV (reference sequence). CDR3 length: 15 residues.

The rearrangement links TRBV5-5 to TRBJ1-6, with 8 bases lining up with TRBD1. This CDR3 spans 16 amino acids. Germline values: CDR1 SGHKS, CDR2 YYEKEE (reference sequence). Trimming removed 4 bases from V and 6 bases from J; junction bases left unmatched: 9. The CDR3 coding sequence is TGTGCCAGCAGCCACCCTCCAGGGGGCGGTAATTCACCCCTCCACTTT. It encodes CASSHPPGGGNSPLHF.

V is TRBV7-9 and J is TRBJ1-2; D not certain. This CDR3 spans 15 amino acids. Germline assignment: CDR1 SEHNR and CDR2 FQNEAQ (reference sequence). Trimming cost V 1 base and J 4 bases, with 13 bases left between them. The CDR3: CASSLGSGSSYGYTF. The CDR3 region has the DNA TGTGCCAGCAGCTTAGGGTCCGGATCTAGCTATGGCTACACCTTC.

This clone was counted only a few times. The CDR3 spells CASSSTGTSGNQETQYF. The CDR3 DNA follows: TGCGCCAGCAGCTCAACGGGGACTAGCGGGAACCAAGAGACCCAGTACTTC. The chain employs TRBV5-1 and TRBJ2-5; the match to TRBD2 covers 13 bases. Germline V CDR1 and CDR2: SGHRS, YFSETQ. Losses at the gene ends were 3 bases for V and 0 bases for J; bases not matched to a gene: 5. The CDR3 is 17 amino acids.

The V gene is TRBV6-1, the J gene TRBJ1-6; D unresolved. Between the trimmed V and J ends, which lost 3 bases and 10 bases, there was a span of 10 bases. The CDR3 consists of 13 residues. Germline V lookup: CDR1 MNHNS, CDR2 SASEGT. CDR3 amino acids: CASSDGRSSPLHF. CDR3 nucleotide sequence: TGTGCCAGCAGTGATGGGAGATCGTCACCCCTCCACTTT.

The chain is built from TRBV7-8 and TRBJ2-3; the match to TRBD2 covers 14 bases. V dropped 3 bases and J dropped 7; count of bases not matched to a gene: 3. This CDR3 comprises 15 residues. The germline V gene has CDR1 SGHVS and CDR2 FQNEAQ. The CDR3 reads CASSLTSGGANTQYF. The CDR3 DNA follows: TGTGCCAGCAGCTTGACTAGCGGGGGGGCGAATACGCAGTATTTT.

The gene calls are TRBV7-2 and TRBJ1-1; D is ambiguous. With 5 bases removed from V and 2 bases from J, the gap between germline ends came to 15 bases. The CDR3 extends over 15 amino acids. CDR1 and CDR2 (germline): SGHTA, FQGNSA. The CDR3 loop reads CASSPRGGINTEAFF. CDR3 in DNA: TGTGCCAGCAGCCCCCGGGGAGGGATTAACACTGAAGCTTTCTTT.

On this clone: One end of the junction varies from germline; a read error may be responsible. The chain uses TRBV7-9 and TRBJ2-1; the D is unclear. Germline CDR1 is SEHNR and CDR2 is FQNEAQ (reference sequence). CDR3 length: 12 amino acids. This CDR3 reads CSSSLVRNEQFF. The CDR3, as DNA: TGTTCCAGCAGCTTAGTCCGGAATGAGCAGTTCTTC.

The rearrangement uses TRBV11-2 and TRBJ2-7; 13 bases agree with TRBD2. With 4 bases clipped from V and 3 bases from J, the junction kept 6 bases outside the gene matches. CDR1 is SGHAT and CDR2 is FQNNGV in the germline V gene. The CDR3 is 16 amino acids. The CDR3 DNA is TGTGCCAGCAGCTGGGGGGGACTAGCGGGGATCTACGAGCAGTACTTC. Protein product: CASSWGGLAGIYEQYF.

V usage is TRBV29-1 and J usage is TRBJ1-2; possible D gene TRBD1, 6 bases. V lost 7 bases and J lost 5, with 20 bases in between. The CDR3 length is 14 residues. The germline V gene encodes CDR1 SQVTM and CDR2 ANQGSEA. CDR3 sequence reads: CSGLTAGARYGYTF. Here the CDR3 DNA reads TGCAGCGGACTCACTGCGGGGGCGCGGTATGGCTACACCTTC.

The CDR3 is CASDTGEGGVYNEQFF. The CDR3 bases are TGTGCTAGTGACACCGGCGAGGGGGGGGTTTACAATGAGCAGTTCTTC. The J gene is TRBJ2-1, the V gene TRBV12-5, with D possibly being TRBD2 (7 bases). The germline V gene encodes CDR1 LGHNT and CDR2 FRNRAP. The V gene lost 7 bases and the J gene lost 4 bases, with 20 bases spanning the gap. The CDR3 consists of 16 residues.

This chain's CDR3 is CASSLVGREGNEQFF. The CDR3 DNA reads TGTGCCAGCAGCTTAGTGGGCCGGGAAGGGAATGAGCAGTTCTTC. The chain is built from TRBV7-6 and TRBJ2-1; a weak D match, TRBD2 (5 bases). Germline V CDR1 and CDR2: SGHVS, FNYEAQ. V shed 1 base and J shed 7 bases, with 14 bases lying between them. CDR3 length: 15 amino acids.